The clone carrying this T cell receptor beta chain was picked up many times. These data are taken from a study of T cells in Graves' hyperthyroidism and ophthalmopathy. Regions amplified from RNA transcripts were the TCR beta CDR3 regions. Using the HTBI primer set, a first-round RT-PCR was run on the TCR CDR3. From the multiplex PCR reads, TCRdb called clonotypes with MiXCR, one entry per CDR3 protein. The repertoire holds approximately 480,000 distinct CDR3 sequences, with around 21% as singletons. The TCR was taken from a young man with Graves' hyperthyroidism. Sequencing was carried out using blood.

CDR3 DNA: TGTGCCAGCAGTGAAGGGGAGGACATTGACTACACCTTC. It is translated as CASSEGEDIDYTF. This rearrangement joins TRBV2 to TRBJ1-2, with D perhaps TRBD1 (5 bases). This CDR3 region has 13 residues. Trimming took off 1 base at V and 10 bases at J, with 13 bases between the two ends. Germline-derived CDR1 and CDR2 are SNHLY and FYNNEI.